These T cell receptor beta chains were read from a single sample in a study of blood T cell repertoires in COVID-19. Clones were read by immunoSEQ multiplex PCR, and TCRdb kept only the in-frame ones, dropping some. The profile shows fewer than 250,000 clones, around four fifths of them singletons. Sequenced input: PBMCs or T cells enriched from blood (not recorded which). Every receptor here comes from a woman in her thirties or forties who had been exposed to COVID-19. CDR3s include the opening cysteine and the closing phenylalanine or tryptophan. Fields, in order: V gene, J gene, D gene, clone size, CDR3 protein, CDR3 DNA. The D gene is left open where the match is weak. Clone size appears in some rows only: once, few, many, or a class for an expanded clone.

TRBV19,TRBJ2-1,TRBD1,.,CASSIMATGVNEQFF,TGTGCCAGTAGTATAATGGCGACAGGGGTCAATGAGCAGTTCTTC
TRBV23-1,TRBJ1-1,TRBD1,.,CAAWASPGGPNTEAFF,TGCGCCGCCTGGGCATCTCCAGGGGGCCCGAACACTGAAGCTTTCTTT
TRBV7-3,TRBJ2-1,TRBD2,.,CASSPRLAGESIYNEQFF,TGTGCCAGCAGCCCCAGACTAGCGGGGGAGTCGATCTACAATGAGCAGTTCTTC
TRBV5-1,TRBJ2-6,TRBD1,.,CASSSGGTGSAGANVLTF,TGCGCCAGCAGTTCCGGGGGGACAGGGTCTGCTGGGGCCAACGTCCTGACTTTC
TRBV6-2/TRBV6-3,TRBJ1-1,.,.,CASSPPHGVPEAFF,TGTGCCAGCAGTCCGCCGCACGGAGTTCCTGAAGCTTTCTTT
TRBV25-1,TRBJ1-4,.,.,CASSDLTGEKLFF,TGTGCCAGCAGTGACCTCACAGGCGAAAAACTGTTTTTT
TRBV14,TRBJ1-3,.,.,CASSLRGTGNTIYF,TGTGCCAGCAGCCTCAGGGGTACTGGAAACACCATATATTTT
TRBV9,TRBJ2-5,TRBD1,.,CASSAPSGTGEETQYF,TGTGCCAGCAGCGCCCCCTCCGGGACAGGGGAAGAGACCCAGTACTTC
TRBV7-3,TRBJ2-1,TRBD1,.,CASSSYPGQGGNEQFF,TGTGCCAGCAGCTCTTACCCGGGACAGGGGGGGAATGAGCAGTTCTTC
TRBV19,TRBJ2-5,.,.,CASSIDGRQGRETQYF,TGTGCCAGTAGTATAGATGGCAGGCAGGGCAGGGAGACCCAGTACTTC
TRBV7-8,TRBJ1-1,.,once,CATLPAGVGTEAFF,TGTGCCACTCTACCGGCGGGGGTCGGCACTGAAGCTTTCTTT
TRBV2,TRBJ2-1,.,.,CASSPLGATMNEQFF,TGTGCCAGCAGCCCCTTAGGGGCTACTATGAATGAGCAGTTCTTC
TRBV11-2,TRBJ2-7,TRBD2,.,CASSSGTSGGIYEQYF,TGTGCCAGCAGCTCCGGGACTAGCGGGGGGATCTACGAGCAGTACTTC
TRBV3-1/TRBV3-2,TRBJ2-7,TRBD2,.,CASSPLGTSGGLNSYEQYF,TGTGCCAGCAGCCCCCTGGGGACTAGCGGGGGTCTTAACTCCTACGAGCAGTACTTC
TRBV4-2,TRBJ1-2,TRBD1,.,CASSQEGQGVGYGYTF,TGTGCCAGCAGCCAAGAGGGACAGGGGGTAGGCTATGGCTACACCTTC
TRBV6-5,TRBJ1-1,.,.,CASRSTGNTEAFF,TGTGCCAGCAGAAGTACAGGGAACACTGAAGCTTTCTTT
TRBV6-5,TRBJ2-5,.,once,CASSLEGVRETQYF,TGTGCCAGCAGTCTTGAGGGGGTTAGGGAGACCCAGTACTTC
TRBV27,TRBJ2-1,.,.,CASSTIRGTRYNEQFF,TGTGCCAGCTCTACAATCCGGGGGACTCGATACAATGAGCAGTTCTTC
TRBV6-5,TRBJ1-1,.,.,CASSKAGNTEAFF,TGTGCCAGCAGTAAGGCGGGTAACACTGAAGCTTTCTTT
TRBV9,TRBJ1-4,.,.,CASSPREVATNEKLFF,TGTGCCAGCAGCCCCAGGGAGGTGGCAACTAATGAAAAACTGTTTTTT
TRBV7-9,TRBJ2-5,TRBD2,.,CASSLFPRLAGAQETQYF,TGTGCCAGCAGCTTATTCCCAAGACTAGCGGGGGCCCAAGAGACCCAGTACTTC
TRBV24-1,TRBJ1-5,TRBD1,.,CATSDPKTGSNQPQHF,TGTGCCACCAGTGACCCAAAGACAGGGAGCAATCAGCCCCAGCATTTT
TRBV12-3/TRBV12-4,TRBJ1-5,.,.,CASSRQRNQPQHF,TGTGCCAGCAGTAGACAGCGCAATCAGCCCCAGCATTTT
TRBV18,TRBJ1-2,TRBD1,.,CASSPDRGIYGYTF,TGTGCCAGCTCGCCGGACAGGGGGATCTATGGCTACACCTTC
TRBV9,TRBJ2-1,TRBD2,.,CASSVRGLAGDEQFF,TGTGCCAGCAGCGTCCGCGGACTAGCAGGCGATGAGCAGTTCTTC
TRBV7-9,TRBJ1-5,TRBD1,.,CASSLAGQYQPQHF,TGTGCCAGCAGCTTAGCGGGACAGTATCAGCCCCAGCATTTT
TRBV6-2/TRBV6-3,TRBJ2-1,.,.,CASSPWTSFLQFF,TGTGCCAGCAGTCCCTGGACTTCGTTCTTGCAGTTCTTC
TRBV6-6,TRBJ1-5,.,few,CASSLRNPGASSNQPQHF,TGTGCCAGCAGTCTTAGGAACCCAGGGGCTTCCAGCAATCAGCCCCAGCATTTT
TRBV19,TRBJ1-1,TRBD1,.,CASSRDRGRDEAFF,TGTGCCAGTAGTAGGGACAGGGGGCGTGATGAAGCTTTCTTT
TRBV9,TRBJ1-6,.,.,CASSAYHSVASPLHF,TGTGCCAGCAGCGCCTACCACTCGGTAGCGTCACCCCTCCACTTT
TRBV5-1,TRBJ2-7,TRBD1,.,CASQKQGTGAVSSYEQYF,TGCGCCAGTCAAAAACAGGGGACAGGGGCCGTCTCATCCTACGAGCAGTACTTC